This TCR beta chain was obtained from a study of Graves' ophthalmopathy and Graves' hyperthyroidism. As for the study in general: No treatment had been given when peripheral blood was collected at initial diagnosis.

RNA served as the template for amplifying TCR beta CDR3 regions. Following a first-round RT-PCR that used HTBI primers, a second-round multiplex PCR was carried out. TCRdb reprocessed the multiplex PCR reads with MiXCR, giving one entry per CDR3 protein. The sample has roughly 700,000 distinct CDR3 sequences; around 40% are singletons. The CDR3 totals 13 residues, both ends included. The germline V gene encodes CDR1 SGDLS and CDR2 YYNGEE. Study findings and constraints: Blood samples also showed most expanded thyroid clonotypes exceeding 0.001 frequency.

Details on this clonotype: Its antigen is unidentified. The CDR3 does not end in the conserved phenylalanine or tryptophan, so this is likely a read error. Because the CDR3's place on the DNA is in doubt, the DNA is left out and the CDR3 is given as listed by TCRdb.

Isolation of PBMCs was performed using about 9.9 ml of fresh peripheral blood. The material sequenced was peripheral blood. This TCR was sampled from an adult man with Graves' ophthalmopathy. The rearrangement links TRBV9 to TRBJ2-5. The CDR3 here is CASSVAGWGWQTL.